This TCR beta chain was identified in a study of graft-versus-host responses after intestinal transplantation. Study as a whole: Uniformly, recipients were administered anti-thymocyte globulin induction with subsequent tacrolimus and steroids for around three years.

Notes on the study in general: Patients who carried graft-donor T cell macrochimerism also had high graft-versus-host to host-versus-graft clonal ratios in their allografts.

Measured with immunoSEQ multiplex PCR; TCRdb has only the in-frame clones, and not every one. Counted here are approximately 18,000 clones, around 95% occurring once; the ten biggest clones make up 0.75% to 0.95%. About this clone: Its antigen is not known.

With 8 bases removed from V and 4 bases from J, the gap between germline ends came to 2 bases. CDR1 and CDR2 from the germline V gene are MGHDK and SYGVNS. CDR3 length: 10 residues. The V call is TRBV25-1, the J call TRBJ2-2; D gene ambiguous. The material was PBMCs, obtained 23 days after intestinal transplant. The receptor comes from a human patient who received an intestinal transplant, so some T cells may come from the graft donor. The DNA for the CDR3 is TGTGCCAGCGGCACCGGGGAGCTGTTTTTT. As protein: CASGTGELFF.